The 7 T cell receptor beta chains in this list originate from one sample, sequenced in a study of Ad26.COV2.S vaccination and SARS-CoV-2 variants. Here immunoSEQ multiplex PCR was the method, and the copy in TCRdb shows in-frame clones only, minus some. This table has under 500,000 clones, over 80% appearing once. Indicated treatment: around 19 received Ad26.COV2.S at low or high dose, single or two shots; about 5 received placebo; per-sample allocation not given. Vaccine and placebo recipients were sampled on day 63 after the first injection. The sequences come from peripheral blood, collected in a trial of Ad26.COV2.S vaccine versus placebo. These receptor sequences come from a person aged 18-60 years who received the Ad26.COV2.S COVID-19 vaccine or a placebo.

The chain combines TRBV6-5 with TRBJ1-1; a weak D match, TRBD1 (5 bases). Germline loops: CDR1 MNHEY, CDR2 SVGAGI. With 8 bases removed from V and 4 bases from J, the gap between germline ends came to 14 bases. CDR3 length: 13 amino acids. The CDR3: CASQPGGSTEAFF. The CDR3, as DNA: TGTGCCAGCCAGCCGGGGGGATCCACTGAAGCTTTCTTT.

This sequence joins TRBV11-2 and TRBJ2-4; a weak D match, TRBD1 (5 bases). The CDR3 is 16 residues long. Germline CDR1 SGHAT, CDR2 FQNNGV. V dropped 3 bases and J dropped 1 base, with 13 bases sitting between them. CDR3 in amino acids: CASSLDKLLAKNIQYF. DNA for the CDR3: TGTGCCAGCAGCTTGGACAAATTGCTTGCCAAAAACATTCAGTACTTC.

V usage is TRBV19 and J usage is TRBJ1-6, with 7 positions matching TRBD1. J lost 5 bases, V lost 3 bases, and 1 base had no gene match. This CDR3 has 14 amino acids. Germline lookup yields CDR1 LNHDA and CDR2 SQIVND (reference sequence). The CDR3 loop reads CASSIGTDNSPLHF. As DNA, the CDR3 is TGTGCCAGTAGTATCGGGACAGATAATTCACCCCTCCACTTT.

For this clone: Within the sample, other DNA sequences also encode this same CDR3. This chain joins TRBV28 and TRBJ2-7; D may be TRBD2 (5 bases). This CDR3 is built from 10 residues. Germline V CDR1 and CDR2: MDHEN, SYDVKM. With 11 bases removed from V and 3 bases from J, the gap between germline ends came to 8 bases. The CDR3 reads CASGSYEQYF. CDR3 nucleotides: TGTGCCTCGGGGAGCTACGAGCAGTACTTC. The full variable domain, completed using reference TRBV28 and TRBJ2-7, is DVKVTQSSRYLVKRTGEKVFLECVQDMDHENMFWYRQDPGLGLRLIYFSYDVKMKEKGDIPEGYSVSREKKERFSLILESASTNQTSMYLCASGSYEQYFGPGTRLTVT.

This clone was found once. The chain carries TRBV3-1 (or the pseudogene TRBV3-2) and TRBJ1-5, with D possibly being TRBD1 (6 bases). V was cut by 3 bases and J by 9 bases, with 15 bases left in between. CDR1 and CDR2 from the germline V gene are LGHDT and YNNKEL (reference sequence). This CDR3 spans 14 amino acids. The CDR3 here is CASSQGHRQGPQHF. The CDR3 DNA reads TGTGCCAGCAGCCAGGGACACAGGCAGGGGCCCCAGCATTTT.

The genes are TRBV10-3 and TRBJ2-1; D remains ambiguous. Germline loops: CDR1 ENHRY, CDR2 SYGVKD. Between the trimmed V and J ends, which lost 6 bases and 9 bases, there was a span of 12 bases. The length of the CDR3 is 12 residues. As DNA, the CDR3 is TGTGCCATCAGGATGGAAGGCGGTGAGCAGTTCTTC. Protein product: CAIRMEGGEQFF.

The chain is built from TRBV19 and TRBJ1-2; the match to TRBD1 covers 9 bases. The trim removed 3 bases at V and 0 bases at J, leaving 2 bases unmatched. The CDR3 contains 15 residues. Germline CDR1 LNHDA, CDR2 SQIVND (reference sequence). The CDR3 protein is CASSIYRGPNYGYTF. The CDR3 DNA follows: TGTGCCAGTAGTATTTACAGGGGGCCTAACTATGGCTACACCTTC.